The clone carrying this T cell receptor beta chain was counted only a few times. Antigen specificity is unknown. These data originate in a study of graft-versus-host responses after intestinal transplantation. This CDR3 has 14 amino acids. Trimming took 4 bases from V and 7 from J; bases not matched to a gene: 9. CDR1 and CDR2 from the germline V gene are SGHDT and YYEEEE. TCRdb's copy holds only in-frame clones and misses some; the assay was immunoSEQ multiplex PCR. The sample holds 85,000 to 100,000 clones, approximately 90% seen once. The rearrangement joins TRBV5-6 to TRBJ2-7, with TRBD2 matching 9 bases. The specimen was unstimulated CD4+ T cells sorted from spleen or lymph node cells, collected before transplant. The sequence was obtained from a human donor who was the organ donor for an intestinal transplant. The CDR3 loop reads CASSLGTSLAEQYF. CDR3 sequence (DNA): TGTGCCAGCAGCCTTGGGACTAGCCTGGCTGAGCAGTACTTC. Drawing the rest from reference TRBV5-6 and TRBJ2-7, the complete variable domain is DAGVTQSPTHLIKTRGQQVTLRCSPKSGHDTVSWYQQALGQGPQFIFQYYEEEERQRGNFPDRFSGHQFPNYSSELNVNALLLGDSALYLCASSLGTSLAEQYFGPGTRLTVT.